These 27 T cell receptor beta chains were sequenced from one sample in a study of regulatory T cells in long-lasting Graves disease. Time point noted: persistent/refractory GD, antithyroid drugs over 5 years with positive TRAb. RNA isolated from PBMCs was used to make the TCR library. Combining iRepertoire HTBI primers with Arm-PCR of CDR3 regions, the authors built TCR beta libraries. MiXCR, run by TCRdb on the multiplex PCR reads, gives a single entry per CDR3 protein. The sample includes approximately 440,000 distinct CDR3 sequences, 20% to 30% of them seen just once. The sequences come from peripheral blood mononuclear cells (PBMCs), collected when the disease was refractory, from a patient treated with antithyroid drugs. These receptors were collected from a female donor with Graves disease.

This clonotype was seen only a few times. The rearrangement joins TRBV20-1 to TRBJ2-2; 8 positions match TRBD2. The CDR3 totals 16 residues. Germline-derived CDR1 and CDR2 are DFQATT and SNEGSKA (reference sequence). V dropped 0 bases and J dropped 6; count of bases not matched to a gene: 9. The CDR3: CSAREISGSTAGELFF. CDR3 nucleotides: TGCAGTGCTAGAGAAATAAGCGGGAGTACGGCCGGGGAGCTGTTTTTT.

The chain couples TRBV6-2 or TRBV6-3 to TRBJ1-4; TRBD1 is a possible D gene (6 bases). Germline loops: CDR1 MNHEY, CDR2 SVGEGT. CDR3 length: 15 residues. Trimming took 4 bases from V and 7 from J, leaving 16 bases between them. CDR3 bases: TGTGCCAGCAGTTCAGGGGACACCCGGGGTGAAAAACTGTTTTTT. Protein product: CASSSGDTRGEKLFF.

This clonotype was seen at least ten times. The chain is built from TRBV28 and TRBJ2-5; tentatively, D is TRBD1 (6 bases). V lost 5 bases, J lost 5 bases, and 18 bases lay in between. The length of the CDR3 is 15 residues. Germline V gene data show CDR1 as MDHEN and CDR2 as SYDVKM. This chain's CDR3 is CASSPYAVQGETQYF. For the CDR3, the DNA is TGTGCCAGCAGTCCATATGCGGTTCAGGGGGAGACCCAGTACTTC. Together with reference TRBV28 and TRBJ2-5, the CDR3 gives the full variable domain: DVKVTQSSRYLVKRTGEKVFLECVQDMDHENMFWYRQDPGLGLRLIYFSYDVKMKEKGDIPEGYSVSREKKERFSLILESASTNQTSMYLCASSPYAVQGETQYFGPGTRLLVL.

V usage is TRBV19 and J usage is TRBJ1-5; weak D call: TRBD1 (6 bases). The V end lost 1 base, the J end lost 1 base, and 8 bases lay between the germline ends. CDR3 length equals 15 residues. The germline CDR1 and CDR2 sequences are LNHDA and SQIVND (reference sequence). The CDR3 here is CASSIVQGSNQPQHF. The CDR3 bases are TGTGCCAGTAGTATAGTACAGGGAAGCAATCAGCCCCAGCATTTT.

The chain combines TRBV5-1 with TRBJ2-7, with 8 bases matching TRBD1. The trim removed 0 bases at V and 0 bases at J, leaving 2 bases unmatched. The CDR3 runs to 15 residues. Germline CDR1 is SGHRS and CDR2 is YFSETQ. This chain's CDR3 is CASSLGQGTSYEQYF. The CDR3 DNA follows: TGCGCCAGCAGCTTGGGACAGGGGACCTCCTACGAGCAGTACTTC.

This chain links TRBV2 with TRBJ2-2; 7 bases line up with TRBD2. The CDR3 is made up of 13 amino acids. CDR1 and CDR2 from the germline V gene are SNHLY and FYNNEI. With 8 bases clipped from V and 6 bases from J, the junction kept 6 bases outside the gene matches. CDR3 DNA sequence: TGTGCCAGCTGTCGGGAGGCCGCCGGGGAGCTGTTTTTT. It codes for CASCREAAGELFF.

As regards this clonotype: Since a much larger clone is just one base distant, this may be a read error. CDR3 coding DNA: TGTGCCAGCAGCTTGGTGGGCGGGAGGGGCTCCTACGAGCGGTACTTC. This gives the protein CASSLVGGRGSYERYF. The V and J genes are TRBV11-2 and TRBJ2-7; TRBD2 matches at 9 bases. Germline V gene sequence: CDR1 SGHAT, CDR2 FQNNGV. CDR3 length equals 16 residues.

The chain has TRBV30 and TRBJ1-1; 7 positions agree with TRBD1. CDR3 length: 15 amino acids. Losses at the gene ends were 0 bases for V and 2 bases for J; bases not matched to a gene: 6. The germline CDR1 and CDR2 sequences are GTSNPN and SVGIG (reference sequence). In DNA, the CDR3 is TGTGCCTGGAGTGTATGGGGGACAGATAACACTGAAGCTTTCTTT. Translated, it gives CAWSVWGTDNTEAFF.

This clonotype has just a few counts. The V gene is TRBV5-1, the J gene TRBJ1-1; D possibly corresponds to TRBD1 (6 bases). This CDR3 is 14 amino acids long. Germline values: CDR1 SGHRS, CDR2 YFSETQ. Trimming stripped 3 bases from V and 5 bases from J, with 14 bases between. The CDR3: CASSWAQGNTEAFF. The DNA of the CDR3 is TGCGCCAGCAGCTGGGCACAGGGAAATACTGAAGCTTTCTTT.

This clonotype was observed a handful of times. CDR3 amino acids: CASSRVGTLSYEQYF. The CDR3 nucleotides read TGTGCCAGTAGTCGGGTTGGGACACTTTCCTACGAGCAGTACTTC. V and J are TRBV19 and TRBJ2-7, with D maybe TRBD1 (6 bases). The CDR3 covers 15 residues. Germline CDR1 is LNHDA and CDR2 is SQIVND (reference sequence). V lost 5 bases to trimming and J lost 1 base, with 15 bases between them.

This clonotype occurred many times. The chain uses TRBV28 and TRBJ1-5; the match to TRBD1 covers 7 bases. V dropped 10 bases and J dropped 4; count of bases not matched to a gene: 13. This CDR3 region has 15 residues. Germline V gives CDR1 MDHEN, CDR2 SYDVKM. CDR3: CAIQRTGLRNQPQHF. The CDR3 coding sequence is TGTGCCATACAAAGGACAGGCTTGAGGAATCAGCCCCAGCATTTT.

The J gene is TRBJ2-7, the V gene TRBV7-2; the match to TRBD1 covers 9 bases. Losses at the gene ends were 6 bases for V and 0 bases for J; bases not matched to a gene: 9. The germline CDR1 and CDR2 sequences are SGHTA and FQGNSA. This CDR3 is built from 16 residues. The CDR3 coding sequence is TGTGCCAGCAGGCCGGGGGACAGGGCCTTCTCCTACGAGCAGTACTTC. Its protein is CASRPGDRAFSYEQYF.

The chain uses TRBV20-1 and TRBJ2-7; 10 bases fit TRBD2. V was pared by 0 bases and J by 3 bases, with 8 bases of the junction left unmatched. The germline CDR1 and CDR2 sequences are DFQATT and SNEGSKA (reference sequence). The CDR3 is made up of 16 amino acids. The CDR3 nucleotides are TGCAGTGCTAGAGATAGGCTAGCGGGAGCGATCTACGAGCAGTACTTC. Protein: CSARDRLAGAIYEQYF.

This clonotype was seen ten or more times. The rearrangement links TRBV10-3 to TRBJ2-7; D is possibly TRBD2 (6 bases). Trimming pared 8 bases from V and 7 bases from J, leaving 12 bases between. Germline V gene lookup returns CDR1 ENHRY and CDR2 SYGVKD. The CDR3 has 11 amino acids. The CDR3 region has the DNA TGTGCCATCGGGGGGTTCTGGGAGCAGTACTTC. Protein sequence: CAIGGFWEQYF.

The J gene is TRBJ2-7, the V gene TRBV29-1; 7 bases align to TRBD2. The CDR3 length is 14 residues. Germline CDR1 SQVTM, CDR2 ANQGSEA. V lost 6 bases and J lost 3; bases outside the gene matches: 11. The CDR3 here is CSVNVGGEYYEQYF. In DNA, the CDR3 is TGCAGCGTAAACGTGGGAGGGGAATACTACGAGCAGTACTTC.

The genes are TRBV20-1 and TRBJ1-4; no clear D. This CDR3 spans 13 amino acids. CDR1 and CDR2 from the germline V gene are DFQATT and SNEGSKA (reference sequence). V was clipped by 0 bases and J by 12 bases, with 14 bases between them. In DNA form, the CDR3 reads TGCAGTGCTAGAGATAAGTCGGCAGGCGAACTGTTTTTT. Amino acids: CSARDKSAGELFF.

Concerning this clonotype: This may arise from a read error, as a much more abundant clone is one base away. The genes are TRBV10-3 and TRBJ1-1; D is possibly TRBD1 (5 bases). Trimming left V 2 bases short and J 6 bases short, with 16 bases between. This CDR3 comprises 15 residues. Germline V gives CDR1 ENHRY, CDR2 SYGVKD. For the CDR3, the DNA is TGTGCCATCAGTGAGAGGCCTTCGGGGGAGGCTGAAGCTTTCTTT. Its protein product is CAISERPSGEAEAFF.

This clonotype was seen repeatedly, ten times or more. The rearrangement links TRBV27 to TRBJ2-7; 11 positions match TRBD1. The CDR3 has 15 residues. The trim removed 3 bases at V and 5 bases at J, leaving 6 bases unmatched. Germline V gene data show CDR1 as MNHEY and CDR2 as SMNVEV (reference sequence). As DNA, the CDR3 is TGTGCCAGCAGTTTGCGGGACAGGGGGTTCCACGAGCAGTACTTC. Its translation: CASSLRDRGFHEQYF.

Many counts were recorded for this clonotype. This chain links TRBV7-2 with TRBJ2-2; no definite D call. This CDR3 spans 14 amino acids. Trimming pared 4 bases from V and 4 bases from J, leaving 10 bases between. Germline loops: CDR1 SGHTA, CDR2 FQGNSA. The CDR3 DNA reads as TGTGCCAGCAGCTCCAGCTCAGTCACCGGGGAGCTGTTTTTT. This gives the protein CASSSSSVTGELFF.

The chain employs TRBV5-6 and TRBJ2-7; D possibly corresponds to TRBD2 (6 bases). There are 14 residues in the CDR3. The V and J ends lost 4 bases and 1 base respectively, with 12 bases between them. Germline CDR1 and CDR2: SGHDT and YYEEEE. CDR3 bases: TGTGCCAGCAGCCTGGGGGGAGAGTCCTACGAGCAGTACTTC. Translating gives CASSLGGESYEQYF.

V usage is TRBV10-2 and J usage is TRBJ2-4; D may match TRBD1 or TRBD2 (7 bases each). This CDR3 is built from 13 residues. Germline V gene lookup returns CDR1 WSHSY and CDR2 SAAADI. The V end lost 7 bases, the J end lost 6 bases, and 13 bases lay between the germline ends. This CDR3 reads CASKGGGGNIQYF. The CDR3 bases are TGCGCCAGCAAGGGAGGGGGCGGAAACATTCAGTACTTC.

The chain recombines TRBV5-1 with TRBJ2-3, with 10 positions matching TRBD2. CDR1 SGHRS and CDR2 YFSETQ come from the germline V gene. With 4 bases clipped from V and 4 bases from J, the junction kept 9 bases outside the gene matches. The CDR3 runs 16 residues. CDR3 in amino acids: CASSATGTSVSDTQYF. The CDR3 DNA is TGCGCCAGCAGCGCGACCGGGACTAGCGTATCAGATACGCAGTATTTT.

In this sample, this clonotype turned up a few times. This sequence joins TRBV20-1 and TRBJ1-4; D is perhaps TRBD1 (6 bases). CDR3 size: 17 residues. The germline CDR1 and CDR2 sequences are DFQATT and SNEGSKA (reference sequence). Trimming left V 3 bases short and J 4 bases short, with 21 bases between. CDR3 in DNA: TGCAGTGCTAGGGGGGCAGGGCGTTCTACCAATAATGAAAAACTGTTTTTT. It specifies CSARGAGRSTNNEKLFF.

The DNA for the CDR3 is TGTGCCAGCAGTTACGTCCAGGGTGGCACCGGGGAGCTGTTTTTT. Its protein is CASSYVQGGTGELFF. V is TRBV6-5 and J is TRBJ2-2, with a tentative D call TRBD1 (5 bases). This CDR3 spans 15 amino acids. The V gene's germline CDR1 is MNHEY and CDR2 SVGAGI. Between the trimmed V and J ends, which lost 2 bases and 4 bases, there was a span of 11 bases.

The chain is built from TRBV20-1 and TRBJ2-5; the D is unclear. The CDR3 spans 17 residues. Trimming shortened V by 0 bases and J by 2 bases, and 19 bases separated the two germline ends. Germline values: CDR1 DFQATT, CDR2 SNEGSKA (reference sequence). CDR3 nucleotide sequence: TGCAGTGCTAGAGATAGGAGAGACCCGTGGTTGCAAGAGACCCAGTACTTC. Its translation is CSARDRRDPWLQETQYF.

This rearrangement joins TRBV6-5 to TRBJ1-6; 7 bases are shared with TRBD1. Germline loops: CDR1 MNHEY, CDR2 SVGAGI. This CDR3 is 15 amino acids long. Losses at the gene ends were 2 bases for V and 6 bases for J; bases not matched to a gene: 4. CDR3 DNA sequence: TGTGCCAGCAGTTACATGGCAGGGGGTAATTCACCCCTCCACTTT. Translated: CASSYMAGGNSPLHF.

The chain couples TRBV6-1 to TRBJ1-3, with TRBD1 as a possible D gene (5 bases). The CDR3 totals 14 residues. Trimming removed 6 bases from V and 4 bases from J, with 13 bases in between. CDR1 and CDR2 from the germline V gene are MNHNS and SASEGT. CDR3 sequence (DNA): TGTGCCAGCAGAACAGGACGACGGGGAAACACCATATATTTT. Its translation: CASRTGRRGNTIYF.